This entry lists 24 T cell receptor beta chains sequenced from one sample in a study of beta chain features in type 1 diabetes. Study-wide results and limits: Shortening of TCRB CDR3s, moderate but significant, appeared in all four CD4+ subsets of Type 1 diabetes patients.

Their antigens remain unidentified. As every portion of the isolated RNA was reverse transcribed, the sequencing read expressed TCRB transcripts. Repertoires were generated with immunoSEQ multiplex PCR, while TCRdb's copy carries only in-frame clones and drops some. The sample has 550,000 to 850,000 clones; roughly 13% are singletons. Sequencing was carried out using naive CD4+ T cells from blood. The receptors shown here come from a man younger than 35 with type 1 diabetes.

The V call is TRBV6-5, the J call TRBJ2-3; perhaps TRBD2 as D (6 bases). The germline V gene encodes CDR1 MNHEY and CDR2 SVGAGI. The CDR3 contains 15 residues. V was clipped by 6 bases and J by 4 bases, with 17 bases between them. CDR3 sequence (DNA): TGTGCCAGCAGCCTCCGTGGGGGGAGTTCAGATACGCAGTATTTT. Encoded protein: CASSLRGGSSDTQYF.

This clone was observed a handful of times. CDR3 protein: CASSPRGSRNQPQHF. Written as DNA, the CDR3 is TGTGCCAGCAGCCCTCGGGGGTCCCGTAATCAGCCCCAGCATTTT. The chain links TRBV9 to TRBJ1-5, with D possibly TRBD1 on 5 matching bases. The CDR3 length is 15 residues. Germline CDR1 SGDLS, CDR2 YYNGEE. The V end lost 4 bases, the J end lost 4 bases, and 15 bases lay between the germline ends.

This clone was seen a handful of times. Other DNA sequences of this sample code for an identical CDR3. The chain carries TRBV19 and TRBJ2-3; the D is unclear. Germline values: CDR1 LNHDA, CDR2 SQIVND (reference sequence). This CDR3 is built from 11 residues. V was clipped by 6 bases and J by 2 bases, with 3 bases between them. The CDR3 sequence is CASSNTDTQYF. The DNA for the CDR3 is TGTGCCAGTAGCAACACAGATACGCAGTATTTT.

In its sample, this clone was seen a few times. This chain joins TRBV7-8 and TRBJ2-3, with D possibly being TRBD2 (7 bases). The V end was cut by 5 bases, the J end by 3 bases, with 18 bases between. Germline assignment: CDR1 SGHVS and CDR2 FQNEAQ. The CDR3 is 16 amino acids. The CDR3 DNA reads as TGTGCCAGCAGCCCCACCGGAGGGGGGGCGACAGATACGCAGTATTTT. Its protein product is CASSPTGGGATDTQYF.

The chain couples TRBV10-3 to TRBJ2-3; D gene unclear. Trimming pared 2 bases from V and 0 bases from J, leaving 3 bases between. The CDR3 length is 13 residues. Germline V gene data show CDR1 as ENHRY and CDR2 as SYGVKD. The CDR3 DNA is TGTGCCATCAGTGAGCCTAGCACAGATACGCAGTATTTT. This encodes CAISEPSTDTQYF.

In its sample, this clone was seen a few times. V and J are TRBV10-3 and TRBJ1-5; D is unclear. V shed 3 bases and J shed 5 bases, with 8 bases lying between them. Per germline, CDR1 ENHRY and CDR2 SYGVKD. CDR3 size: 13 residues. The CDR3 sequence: CAISEGSHQPQHF. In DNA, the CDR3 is TGTGCCATCAGTGAAGGGTCCCATCAGCCCCAGCATTTT.

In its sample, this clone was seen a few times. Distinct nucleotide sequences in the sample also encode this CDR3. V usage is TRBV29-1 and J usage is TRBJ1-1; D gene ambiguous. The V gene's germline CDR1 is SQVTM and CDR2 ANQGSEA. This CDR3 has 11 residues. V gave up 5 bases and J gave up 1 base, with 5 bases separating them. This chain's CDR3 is CSVTRNTEAFF. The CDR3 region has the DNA TGCAGCGTTACAAGGAACACTGAAGCTTTCTTT. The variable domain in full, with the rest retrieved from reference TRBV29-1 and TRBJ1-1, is SAVISQKPSRDICQRGTSLTIQCQVDSQVTMMFWYRQQPGQSLTLIATANQGSEATYESGFVIDKFPISRPNLTFSTLTVSNMSPEDSSIYLCSVTRNTEAFFGQGTRLTVV.

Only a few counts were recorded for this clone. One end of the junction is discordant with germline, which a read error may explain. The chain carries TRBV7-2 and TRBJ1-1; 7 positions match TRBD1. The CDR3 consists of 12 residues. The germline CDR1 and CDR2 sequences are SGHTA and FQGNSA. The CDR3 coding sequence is TGTGCCAGCAGCCTAGATACAGGGGCCCGCGAGTTT. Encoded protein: CASSLDTGAREF.

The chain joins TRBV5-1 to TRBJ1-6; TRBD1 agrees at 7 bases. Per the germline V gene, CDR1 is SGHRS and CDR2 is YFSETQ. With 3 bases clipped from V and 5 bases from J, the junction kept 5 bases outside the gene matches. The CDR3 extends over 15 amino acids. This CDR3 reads CASSSGDRDNSPLHF. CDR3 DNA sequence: TGCGCCAGCAGCTCGGGCGACAGGGATAATTCACCCCTCCACTTT. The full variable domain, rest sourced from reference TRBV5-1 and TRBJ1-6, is KAGVTQTPRYLIKTRGQQVTLSCSPISGHRSVSWYQQTPGQGLQFLFEYFSETQRNKGNFPGRFSGRQFSNSRSEMNVSTLELGDSALYLCASSSGDRDNSPLHFGNGTRLTVT.

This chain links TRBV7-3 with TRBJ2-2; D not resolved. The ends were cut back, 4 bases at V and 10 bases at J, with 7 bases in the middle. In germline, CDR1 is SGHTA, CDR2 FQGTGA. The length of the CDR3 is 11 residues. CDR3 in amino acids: CASSSSEELFF. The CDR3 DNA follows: TGTGCCAGCAGCTCCTCGGAGGAGCTGTTTTTT.

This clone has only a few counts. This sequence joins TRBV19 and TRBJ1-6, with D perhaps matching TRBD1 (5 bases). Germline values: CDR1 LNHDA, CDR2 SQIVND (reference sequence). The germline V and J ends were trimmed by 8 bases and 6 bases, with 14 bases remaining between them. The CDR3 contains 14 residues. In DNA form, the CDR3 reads TGTGCCAGTGCGACGGGACGGGGTAATTCACCCCTCCACTTT. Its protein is CASATGRGNSPLHF.

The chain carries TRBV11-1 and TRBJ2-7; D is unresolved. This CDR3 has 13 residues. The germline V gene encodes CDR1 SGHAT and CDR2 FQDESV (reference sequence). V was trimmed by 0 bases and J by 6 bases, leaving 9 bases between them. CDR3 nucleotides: TGTGCCAGCAGCTTAGCGGGCAGCCGCGAGCAGTACTTC. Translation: CASSLAGSREQYF.

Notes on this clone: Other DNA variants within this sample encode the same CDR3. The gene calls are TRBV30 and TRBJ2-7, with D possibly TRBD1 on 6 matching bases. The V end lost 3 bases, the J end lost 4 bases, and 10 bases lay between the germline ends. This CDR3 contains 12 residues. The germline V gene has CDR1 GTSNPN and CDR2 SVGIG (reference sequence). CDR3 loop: CAWSRGPYEQYF. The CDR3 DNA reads TGTGCCTGGAGCAGGGGCCCTTACGAGCAGTACTTC. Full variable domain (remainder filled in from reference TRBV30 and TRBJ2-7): SQTIHQWPATLVQPVGSPLSLECTVEGTSNPNLYWYRQAAGRGLQLLFYSVGIGQISSEVPQNLSASRPQDRQFILSSKKLLLSDSGFYLCAWSRGPYEQYFGPGTRLTVT.

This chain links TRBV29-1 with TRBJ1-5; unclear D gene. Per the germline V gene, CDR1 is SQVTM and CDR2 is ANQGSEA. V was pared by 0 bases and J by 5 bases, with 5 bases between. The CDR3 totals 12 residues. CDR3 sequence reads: CSVEEADQPQHF. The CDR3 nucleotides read TGCAGCGTTGAAGAGGCTGATCAGCCCCAGCATTTT.

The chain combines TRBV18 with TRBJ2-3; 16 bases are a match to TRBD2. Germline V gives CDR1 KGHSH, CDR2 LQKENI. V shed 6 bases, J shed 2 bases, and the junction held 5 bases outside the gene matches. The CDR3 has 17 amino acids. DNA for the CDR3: TGTGCCAGCTCCGACGGGACTAGCGGGGGGGCCACAGATACGCAGTATTTT. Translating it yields CASSDGTSGGATDTQYF.

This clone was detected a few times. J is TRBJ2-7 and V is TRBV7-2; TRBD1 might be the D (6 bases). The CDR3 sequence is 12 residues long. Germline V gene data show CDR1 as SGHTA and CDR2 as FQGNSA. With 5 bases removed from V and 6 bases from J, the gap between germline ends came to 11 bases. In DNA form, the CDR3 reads TGTGCCAGCAGCACACAGGGCCCCGAGCAGTACTTC. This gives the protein CASSTQGPEQYF.

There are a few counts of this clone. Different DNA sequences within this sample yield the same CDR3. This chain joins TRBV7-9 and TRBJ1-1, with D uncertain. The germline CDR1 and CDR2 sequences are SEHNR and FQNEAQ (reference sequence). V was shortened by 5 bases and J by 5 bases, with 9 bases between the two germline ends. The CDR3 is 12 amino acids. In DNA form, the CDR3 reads TGTGCCAGCAGCCCATTGGGGACTGAAGCTTTCTTT. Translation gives CASSPLGTEAFF.

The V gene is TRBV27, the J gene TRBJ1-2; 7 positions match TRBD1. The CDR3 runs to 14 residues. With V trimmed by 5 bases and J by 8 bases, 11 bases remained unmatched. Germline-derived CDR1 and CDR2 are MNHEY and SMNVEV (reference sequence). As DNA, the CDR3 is TGTGCCAGCAGTCAAACTGGACAGGCTAGGGGCTACACCTTC. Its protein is CASSQTGQARGYTF.

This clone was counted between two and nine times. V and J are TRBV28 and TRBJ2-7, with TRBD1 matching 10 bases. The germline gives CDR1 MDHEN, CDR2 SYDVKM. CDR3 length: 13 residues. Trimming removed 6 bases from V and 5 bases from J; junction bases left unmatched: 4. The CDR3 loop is CASRTGGLDEQYF. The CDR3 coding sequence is TGTGCCAGCAGGACAGGGGGCCTGGACGAGCAGTACTTC.

The CDR3 region has the DNA TGTGCCAGCAGTGGAACCCCCAGAGGGAACACTGAAGCTTTCTTT. Protein: CASSGTPRGNTEAFF. J is TRBJ1-1 and V is TRBV6-6; D is unclear. The CDR3 runs to 15 residues. V was shortened by 5 bases and J by 1 base, with 14 bases between the two germline ends. Germline CDR1 reads MNHNY; CDR2 reads SVGAGI (reference sequence).

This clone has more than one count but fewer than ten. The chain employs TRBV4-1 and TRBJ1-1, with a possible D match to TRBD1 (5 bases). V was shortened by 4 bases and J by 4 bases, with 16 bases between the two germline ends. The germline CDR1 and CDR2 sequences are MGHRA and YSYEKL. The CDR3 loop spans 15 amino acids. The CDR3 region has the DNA TGCGCCAGCAGCCTTTCCGCTGGGGGTATCACTGAAGCTTTCTTT. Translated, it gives CASSLSAGGITEAFF.

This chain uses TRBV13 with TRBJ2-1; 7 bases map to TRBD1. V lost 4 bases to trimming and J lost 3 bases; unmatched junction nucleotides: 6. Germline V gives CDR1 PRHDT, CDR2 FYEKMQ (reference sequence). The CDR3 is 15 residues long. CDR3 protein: CASSSRGPNYNEQFF. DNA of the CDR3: TGTGCCAGCAGCTCAAGGGGGCCCAACTACAATGAGCAGTTCTTC. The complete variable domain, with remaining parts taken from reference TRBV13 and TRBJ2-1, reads AAGVIQSPRHLIKEKRETATLKCYPIPRHDTVYWYQQGPGQDPQFLISFYEKMQSDKGSIPDRFSAQQFSDYHSELNMSSLELGDSALYFCASSSRGPNYNEQFFGPGTRLTVL.

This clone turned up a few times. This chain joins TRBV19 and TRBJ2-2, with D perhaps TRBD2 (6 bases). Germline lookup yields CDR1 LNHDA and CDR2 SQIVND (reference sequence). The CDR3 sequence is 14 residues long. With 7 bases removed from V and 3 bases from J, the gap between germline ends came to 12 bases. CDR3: CASIEEGYTGELFF. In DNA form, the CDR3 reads TGTGCCAGTATTGAGGAGGGGTACACCGGGGAGCTGTTTTTT. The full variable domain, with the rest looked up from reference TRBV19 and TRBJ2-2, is DGGITQSPKYLFRKEGQNVTLSCEQNLNHDAMYWYRQDPGQGLRLIYYSQIVNDFQKGDIAEGYSVSREKKESFPLTVTSAQKNPTAFYLCASIEEGYTGELFFGEGSRLTVL.

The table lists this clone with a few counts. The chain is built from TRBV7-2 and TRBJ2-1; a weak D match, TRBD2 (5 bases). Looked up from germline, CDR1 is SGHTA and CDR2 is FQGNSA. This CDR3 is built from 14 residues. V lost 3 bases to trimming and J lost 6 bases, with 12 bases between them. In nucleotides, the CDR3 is TGTGCCAGCAGCTTGAGCGGCCTTATCAATGAGCAGTTCTTC. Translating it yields CASSLSGLINEQFF.